A selection of T cell receptor beta chains follows, all from one sample in a study of tumor-infiltrating lymphocytes in primary liver carcinoma. One entry per CDR3 protein results from TCRdb running MiXCR on the multiplex PCR reads. The sample contains approximately 210,000 distinct CDR3 sequences, about two thirds of which appear only once. Sequencing was done on a sample of peripheral blood. Receptors were obtained from a woman between 55 and 75 years old with primary liver carcinoma and hepatitis B virus infection. Both conserved end residues are trimmed from each CDR3. Fields, in order: V gene, CDR3 length, J gene, CDR3 protein.

v_gene: TRBV6-2/TRBV6-3; len: 18; j_gene: TRBJ2-1; CDR3aa: ASRRLGLAGLQSSYNEQF
v_gene: TRBV5-1; len: 17; j_gene: TRBJ2-2; CDR3aa: ASSPLISRGTGNTGELF
v_gene: TRBV11-2; len: 13; j_gene: TRBJ2-7; CDR3aa: ASSIAAGSSYEQC
v_gene: TRBV28; len: 11; j_gene: TRBJ1-1; CDR3aa: ASGRPSVTEAF
v_gene: TRBV11-2; len: 14; j_gene: TRBJ2-6; CDR3aa: ARSSSGRVGANVLT
v_gene: TRBV6-5; len: 11; j_gene: TRBJ2-2; CDR3aa: ASRKEGAGELF
v_gene: TRBV7-3; len: 14; j_gene: TRBJ2-2; CDR3aa: ASSPQGGENTGELF
v_gene: TRBV11-3; len: 13; j_gene: TRBJ2-3; CDR3aa: AGSSRDFHTDTQY
v_gene: TRBV11-2; len: 13; j_gene: TRBJ2-1; CDR3aa: ASSLVLSSYIEQS
v_gene: TRBV6-5; len: 13; j_gene: TRBJ1-2; CDR3aa: ASRGAERPNYGYT
v_gene: TRBV7-2; len: 13; j_gene: TRBJ2-3; CDR3aa: ASSLGALRTDTQY
v_gene: TRBV28; len: 16; j_gene: TRBJ2-1; CDR3aa: ASSISFDFGDSYNEQF
v_gene: TRBV7-9; len: 9; j_gene: TRBJ2-5; CDR3aa: ASSLGVRPD
v_gene: TRBV6-6; len: 12; j_gene: TRBJ2-1; CDR3aa: ASRTDRTLDEQF
v_gene: TRBV11-2; len: 14; j_gene: TRBJ2-1; CDR3aa: TSSLTSGRTYNEQF
v_gene: TRBV29-1; len: 11; j_gene: TRBJ2-7; CDR3aa: SVEDGGSYEQY
v_gene: TRBV12-3/TRBV12-4; len: 11; j_gene: TRBJ2-7; CDR3aa: ASSSARQSEQY
v_gene: TRBV11-2; len: 13; j_gene: TRBJ2-7; CDR3aa: TSSPRSGADYEQY
v_gene: TRBV11-2; len: 12; j_gene: TRBJ2-6; CDR3aa: ASSPPSGANVLT
v_gene: TRBV7-8; len: 12; j_gene: TRBJ2-2; CDR3aa: ASSFGGEGGELF
v_gene: TRBV6-1; len: 14; j_gene: TRBJ2-2; CDR3aa: ASSDGSQTNTGELF
v_gene: TRBV2; len: 13; j_gene: TRBJ2-7; CDR3aa: ASSAGTSETYEQY
v_gene: TRBV12-5; len: 16; j_gene: TRBJ2-3; CDR3aa: ASGLVNHGLAGADTQY
v_gene: TRBV11-2; len: 11; j_gene: TRBJ2-3; CDR3aa: ASSLQGTDTQY
v_gene: TRBV11-2; len: 13; j_gene: TRBJ2-1; CDR3aa: TSSLEGGEVNEQF
v_gene: TRBV4-1; len: 12; j_gene: TRBJ2-1; CDR3aa: ASSYPGTNNEQF
v_gene: TRBV30; len: 12; j_gene: TRBJ1-5; CDR3aa: AWSGQGGNQPQH
v_gene: TRBV4-1; len: 12; j_gene: TRBJ2-7; CDR3aa: ASRQGDISYEPY
v_gene: TRBV28; len: 13; j_gene: TRBJ1-2; CDR3aa: ASSYPLLTNYGYT
v_gene: TRBV29-1; len: 11; j_gene: TRBJ1-1; CDR3aa: SGLQGGRPEAF
v_gene: TRBV6-2/TRBV6-3; len: 11; j_gene: TRBJ1-1; CDR3aa: DSTDRENTEAF
v_gene: TRBV2; len: 11; j_gene: TRBJ1-2; CDR3aa: ASSDLRLGGYT
v_gene: TRBV11-2; len: 12; j_gene: TRBJ2-7; CDR3aa: ASSLGWLSYEQY
v_gene: TRBV20-1; len: 12; j_gene: TRBJ2-1; CDR3aa: SAGGTIPNNEQF
v_gene: TRBV11-2; len: 13; j_gene: TRBJ2-3; CDR3aa: ASSLVARSTDTQY